The T cell receptor (beta chain) under discussion was sequenced for a study of cytomegalovirus exposure and HLA in healthy donors. On the study more broadly: Later analysis reported that the approximately 120 validation repertoires shared the platform of the approximately 670 first-cohort repertoires. Study-level results: It was confirmed in vitro that a few of the CMV-associated chains were specific for CMV antigens. The finding came from a later analysis; first-cohort TCR clusters tended to co-occur in the 110 or so validation repertoires. Rarity characterized most TCR sequences, yet some public TCRs appeared in many donors.

As to this clone: What it binds is not known.

Losses at the gene ends were 4 bases for V and 0 bases for J; bases not matched to a gene: 15. The CDR3 totals 20 residues. The germline V gene has CDR1 MGHRA and CDR2 YSYEKL. Clones were sequenced by immunoSEQ multiplex PCR, and TCRdb holds only the in-frame ones, with some missing. The sample consists of 110,000 or so clones, about 88% of them appearing once. This receptor was identified in a man aged 18 to 30 in good health and CMV-seropositive. The specimen sequenced was PBMCs. V usage is TRBV4-1 and J usage is TRBJ1-4; 9 nucleotides line up with TRBD1. CDR3 residues: CASSLKAFKGQGSTNEKLFF. The CDR3, as DNA: TGCGCCAGCAGCCTTAAAGCTTTTAAGGGACAGGGCTCAACTAATGAAAAACTGTTTTTT.